The 18 T cell receptor beta chains given below trace back to one sample, sequenced in a study of blood T cell repertoires in COVID-19. Sequenced by immunoSEQ multiplex PCR; TCRdb stores in-frame clones only, minus some. The table shows 150,000 to 200,000 clones, with about 86% occurring only once. Specimen: peripheral blood. These receptors all stem from a man aged 60-69 years with acute or convalescent COVID-19.

This rearrangement joins TRBV28 to TRBJ1-5; 9 nucleotides align to TRBD1. Germline V gives CDR1 MDHEN, CDR2 SYDVKM. The CDR3 is made up of 16 amino acids. Trimming cost V 7 bases and J 0 bases; bases outside gene matches: 7. CDR3: CASKEGTGYSNQPQHF. DNA of the CDR3: TGTGCCAGCAAAGAGGGGACAGGGTATAGCAATCAGCCCCAGCATTTT.

The chain employs TRBV29-1 and TRBJ2-7, with D possibly matching TRBD2 (6 bases). The CDR3 contains 12 residues. V gave up 4 bases and J gave up 2 bases, with 9 bases separating them. The germline CDR1 and CDR2 sequences are SQVTM and ANQGSEA. The CDR3 protein is CSVGRDPYEQYF. The CDR3, as DNA: TGCAGCGTTGGGCGGGATCCCTACGAGCAGTACTTC.

V usage is TRBV6-2 or TRBV6-3 and J usage is TRBJ2-5; possible D gene TRBD2, 6 bases. This CDR3 comprises 13 residues. The V end lost 5 bases, the J end lost 9 bases, and 16 bases lay between the germline ends. Germline lookup yields CDR1 MNHEY and CDR2 SVGEGT. CDR3 DNA: TGTGCCAGCAGTGGACGAAACTGGGAGGCCCAGTACTTC. Translation gives CASSGRNWEAQYF.

This sequence joins TRBV15 and TRBJ2-2, with 7 bases lining up with TRBD2. The CDR3 runs to 16 residues. With V trimmed by 3 bases and J by 6 bases, 10 bases remained unmatched. Germline V gene sequence: CDR1 LNHNV, CDR2 YYDKDF (reference sequence). The CDR3 sequence: CATSRDRRGSAGELFF. The DNA of the CDR3 is TGTGCCACCAGCAGGGACCGGCGGGGGTCCGCCGGGGAGCTGTTTTTT. Using reference TRBV15 and TRBJ2-2 for the parts outside the CDR3, the full variable domain is DAMVIQNPRYQVTQFGKPVTLSCSQTLNHNVMYWYQQKSSQAPKLLFHYYDKDFNNEADTPDNFQSRRPNTSFCFLDIRSPGLGDTAMYLCATSRDRRGSAGELFFGEGSRLTVL.

The CDR3 DNA is TGTGCCAGCAGTTCAGGCACCTGGTACGAGCAGTACTTC. Translating gives CASSSGTWYEQYF. The genes are TRBV28 and TRBJ2-7; no clear D. Trimming took off 4 bases at V and 4 bases at J, with 11 bases between the two ends. Looked up from germline, CDR1 is MDHEN and CDR2 is SYDVKM. The CDR3 extends over 13 amino acids.

The rearrangement links TRBV18 to TRBJ1-2, with 9 bases identical to TRBD1. The CDR3 covers 20 residues. J was trimmed by 1 base and V by 3 bases; bases with no gene match: 18. CDR1 and CDR2 (germline): KGHSH, LQKENI. The CDR3 loop reads CASSPTMLTTRDRVNYGYTF. DNA for the CDR3: TGTGCCAGCTCACCTACCATGCTGACCACCCGGGACAGGGTTAACTATGGCTACACCTTC.

Turning to this clone: Other DNA sequences of this sample code for an identical CDR3. The chain couples TRBV24-1 to TRBJ2-2; the match to TRBD1 covers 7 bases. Germline assignment: CDR1 KGHDR and CDR2 SFDVKD. This CDR3 contains 16 residues. The trim removed 4 bases at V and 0 bases at J, leaving 4 bases unmatched. The CDR3 loop reads CATSDRTGPNTGELFF. CDR3 bases: TGTGCCACCAGTGACCGGACAGGTCCGAACACCGGGGAGCTGTTTTTT.

This clone was detected once. The V and J genes are TRBV2 and TRBJ1-1; D call uncertain. The CDR3 covers 14 residues. Germline V gives CDR1 SNHLY, CDR2 FYNNEI. Deletions cut 10 bases from V and 1 base from J, with 16 bases between. The CDR3 nucleotides read TGTGCCACCACGCGGGCTACAGCGAACACTGAAGCTTTCTTT. It encodes CATTRATANTEAFF.

The gene calls are TRBV28 and TRBJ2-7, with TRBD2 matching over 10 bases. In germline, CDR1 is MDHEN, CDR2 SYDVKM. V was pared by 7 bases and J by 4 bases, with 7 bases of the junction left unmatched. The CDR3 spans 14 residues. CDR3 nucleotide sequence: TGTGCCAGCACCGTCGGGACTAGCGCTTACGAGCAGTACTTC. It is translated as CASTVGTSAYEQYF.

The V and J genes are TRBV14 and TRBJ2-3, with D possibly matching TRBD2 (6 bases). The V gene lost 2 bases and the J gene lost 5 bases, with 23 bases spanning the gap. Germline CDR1 SGHDN, CDR2 FVKESK. This CDR3 is 18 amino acids long. In DNA, the CDR3 is TGTGCCAGCAGCCAAAGACTACGCGGGGCAGGGTTTGTAGATACGCAGTATTTT. This sequence encodes CASSQRLRGAGFVDTQYF.

This clone was picked up a small number of times. V gene TRBV5-1 combines with J gene TRBJ2-3, with D perhaps TRBD2 (5 bases). The germline CDR1 and CDR2 sequences are SGHRS and YFSETQ. The CDR3 is 15 amino acids. Trimming took off 0 bases at V and 0 bases at J, with 8 bases between the two ends. For the CDR3, the DNA is TGCGCCAGCAGCTTGGGACTAACTAGCACAGATACGCAGTATTTT. It codes for CASSLGLTSTDTQYF.

This sequence joins TRBV11-1 and TRBJ2-1; TRBD1 is a possible D gene (5 bases). This CDR3 comprises 15 residues. V was trimmed by 3 bases and J by 0 bases, leaving 9 bases between them. Germline CDR1 is SGHAT and CDR2 is FQDESV (reference sequence). The CDR3: CASSFGASSYNEQFF. The CDR3, as DNA: TGTGCCAGCAGCTTTGGGGCCAGCTCCTACAATGAGCAGTTCTTC.

The V gene is TRBV29-1, the J gene TRBJ2-1; D unclear. Germline V lookup: CDR1 SQVTM, CDR2 ANQGSEA. CDR3 length: 11 amino acids. Trimming pared 4 bases from V and 8 bases from J, leaving 9 bases between. DNA for the CDR3: TGCAGCGTTGGAGTTTTCGATGAGCAGTTCTTC. It translates to CSVGVFDEQFF.

The chain uses TRBV5-4 and TRBJ1-1; D might be TRBD1 (5 bases). Germline V lookup: CDR1 SGHNT, CDR2 YYREEE (reference sequence). This CDR3 has 13 residues. Trimming removed 4 bases at V and 3 bases at J, with 10 bases between. This CDR3 reads CASSPQGHTEAFF. CDR3 nucleotides: TGTGCCAGCAGCCCTCAGGGTCACACTGAAGCTTTCTTT.

This rearrangement joins TRBV3-1 (or the pseudogene TRBV3-2) to TRBJ1-1; D remains unclear. V was shortened by 1 base and J by 1 base, with 7 bases between the two germline ends. Germline values: CDR1 LGHDT, CDR2 YNNKEL (reference sequence). There are 14 residues in the CDR3. CDR3: CASSQVSKNTEAFF. In DNA form, the CDR3 reads TGTGCCAGCAGCCAAGTTTCTAAGAACACTGAAGCTTTCTTT.

V usage is TRBV30 and J usage is TRBJ2-7; TRBD1 matches at 9 bases. Trimming took 1 base from V and 4 from J; bases not matched to a gene: 2. Germline V lookup: CDR1 GTSNPN, CDR2 SVGIG (reference sequence). The CDR3 extends over 13 amino acids. DNA for the CDR3: TGTGCCTGGAGTGCAGACAGGGGGTACGAGCAGTACTTC. It encodes CAWSADRGYEQYF.

This chain uses TRBV6-1 with TRBJ2-7; the match to TRBD1 covers 8 bases. The CDR3 has 17 amino acids. Germline values: CDR1 MNHNS, CDR2 SASEGT. The trim removed 2 bases at V and 2 bases at J, leaving 11 bases unmatched. The CDR3 sequence is CASSELSLGTGTYEQYF. The DNA of the CDR3 is TGTGCCAGCAGTGAATTGTCGCTTGGGACAGGTACCTACGAGCAGTACTTC.

This rearrangement joins TRBV27 to TRBJ2-3, with 10 bases aligning to TRBD1. V shed 3 bases and J 3 bases; nucleotides not matched to a gene: 3. The CDR3 contains 15 residues. Germline V gene sequence: CDR1 MNHEY, CDR2 SMNVEV (reference sequence). CDR3 sequence: CASSFEGQGTDTQYF. In DNA form, the CDR3 reads TGTGCCAGCAGTTTCGAGGGACAGGGGACAGATACGCAGTATTTT.